The 30 T cell receptor beta chains reported below all come from one sample, sequenced in a study of CD8 T cells in Susac syndrome. Reverse transcription of about 0.5 to 1 ug RNA was carried out with random hexamers. TCRdb re-derived calls from the immunoSEQ multiplex PCR reads in MiXCR, one entry per CDR3 protein. The sample lists 250,000 or so distinct CDR3 sequences, 80% to 95% occurring once. Sequencing was performed on CD4+ T cells from PBMCs. These receptors were obtained from a human donor with multiple sclerosis.

V usage is TRBV20-1 and J usage is TRBJ2-5; a weak D match, TRBD1 (5 bases). The CDR3 has 14 amino acids. Germline loops: CDR1 DFQATT, CDR2 SNEGSKA (reference sequence). The V end was cut by 4 bases, the J end by 4 bases, with 16 bases between. In nucleotides, the CDR3 is TGCAGTGCTATCACCGGCAGGCAGGGAGAGACCCAGTACTTC. The encoded protein is CSAITGRQGETQYF.

V is TRBV6-4 and J is TRBJ2-7, with TRBD2 identical over 8 bases. V lost 6 bases to trimming and J lost 9 bases; unmatched junction nucleotides: 16. CDR1 is MRHNA and CDR2 is SNTAGT in the germline V gene. There are 15 residues in the CDR3. CDR3 in DNA: TGTGCCAGCAGGGAGCCTTTAGCGGGGCCCCTGGGGCAGTACGTC. Translated: CASREPLAGPLGQYV.

A remark on this clonotype: At one of its ends the junction is not consistent with the germline gene, which may arise from a read error. The chain links TRBV29-1 to TRBJ2-1, with 8 nucleotides matching TRBD2. Per the germline V gene, CDR1 is SQVTM and CDR2 is ANQGSEA. The CDR3 sequence is 17 residues long. CDR3 bases: TGCAGCGCTGAACGGGGCACTCGGGGACTAGGGGTAGGTGAGCAGTTCTTC. Protein product: CSAERGTRGLGVGEQFF.

The chain has TRBV2 and TRBJ2-7; D is possibly TRBD2 (6 bases). This CDR3 comprises 11 residues. Looked up from germline, CDR1 is SNHLY and CDR2 is FYNNEI. V was clipped by 4 bases and J by 6 bases, with 7 bases between them. The CDR3 region has the DNA TGTGCCAGCAGTGTCGGGGGCGAGCAGTACGTC. This gives the protein CASSVGGEQYV.

The J gene is TRBJ2-7, the V gene TRBV5-1, with D tentatively TRBD2 (5 bases). Between the trimmed V and J ends, which lost 4 bases and 5 bases, there was a span of 16 bases. From germline, CDR1 is SGHRS and CDR2 YFSETQ. CDR3 length: 14 residues. The DNA for the CDR3 is TGCGCCAGCAGCGAGGGCGGTCCCTATAACGAGCAGTACGTC. This sequence encodes CASSEGGPYNEQYV.

The chain recombines TRBV27 with TRBJ2-2, with D possibly matching TRBD2 (6 bases). This CDR3 is built from 17 residues. V lost 8 bases, J lost 7 bases, and 26 bases lay in between. CDR1 MNHEY and CDR2 SMNVEV come from the germline V gene (reference sequence). CDR3 in DNA: TGTGCCAGCGCGCGGGGTGTCGGCGGGACCCCTGGCGGGGAGCTGTTTTTT. Translation: CASARGVGGTPGGELFF.

This chain uses TRBV27 with TRBJ1-2; TRBD1 aligns across 8 bases. The CDR3 loop spans 14 amino acids. V dropped 7 bases and J dropped 7; count of bases not matched to a gene: 11. Germline CDR1 reads MNHEY; CDR2 reads SMNVEV (reference sequence). The CDR3 DNA is TGTGCCAGCATGACAGGGGCCTCGCTTAGTGGCTACACCTTC. Its protein product is CASMTGASLSGYTF.

This rearrangement joins TRBV18 to TRBJ2-5; D perhaps matches TRBD2 (5 bases). The germline V and J ends were trimmed by 0 bases and 5 bases, with 7 bases remaining between them. The CDR3 loop spans 13 amino acids. Germline lookup yields CDR1 KGHSH and CDR2 LQKENI. This CDR3 is CASSPPRGETQYF. DNA for the CDR3: TGTGCCAGCTCACCACCCCGAGGGGAGACCCAGTACTTC.

V is TRBV29-1 and J is TRBJ1-1; 9 bases align to TRBD1. CDR1 SQVTM and CDR2 ANQGSEA come from the germline V gene. CDR3 length: 17 amino acids. V was pared by 6 bases and J by 0 bases, with 14 bases of the junction left unmatched. The CDR3 nucleotides read TGCAGCGTGGACCTGGGACAGGGAATCCCAATGAACACTGAAGCTTTCTTT. It specifies CSVDLGQGIPMNTEAFF.

The V call is TRBV9, the J call TRBJ2-1; D call uncertain. CDR1 is SGDLS and CDR2 is YYNGEE in the germline V gene. Trimming shortened V by 2 bases and J by 8 bases, and 11 bases separated the two germline ends. The CDR3 has 13 amino acids. In DNA form, the CDR3 reads TGTGCCAGCAGCGTTCGCGCGACCGATGAGCAGTTCTTC. It is translated as CASSVRATDEQFF.

CDR3 loop: CASIGTSGSDEQFF. For the CDR3, the DNA is TGTGCCAGCATTGGGACTAGCGGGAGCGATGAGCAGTTCTTC. The V and J genes are TRBV6-2 or TRBV6-3 and TRBJ2-1, with 14 bases matching TRBD2. V was clipped by 7 bases and J by 8 bases; unmatched bases: 4. The germline V gene has CDR1 MNHEY and CDR2 SVGEGT. The CDR3 is made up of 14 amino acids.

There are a few counts of this clonotype. The chain uses TRBV2 and TRBJ1-2; 7 bases are a match to TRBD1. CDR1 is SNHLY, CDR2 FYNNEI, per germline. The CDR3 spans 14 residues. V shed 8 bases and J 0 bases; nucleotides not matched to a gene: 6. The CDR3 nucleotides are TGTGCCAGCGCGGCAGGGGGTACTAACTATGGCTACACCTTC. It specifies CASAAGGTNYGYTF.

The genes are TRBV29-1 and TRBJ1-1; D might be TRBD1 (5 bases). CDR3 size: 14 residues. The ends were cut back, 7 bases at V and 0 bases at J, with 15 bases in the middle. Germline lookup yields CDR1 SQVTM and CDR2 ANQGSEA. CDR3 bases: TGCAGCGCCCGGGACCCCACCTTGAACACTGAAGCTTTCTTT. Protein: CSARDPTLNTEAFF.

V gene TRBV5-1 combines with J gene TRBJ2-7, with a weak D call TRBD2 (6 bases). CDR1 is SGHRS, CDR2 YFSETQ, per germline. V lost 3 bases and J lost 2, with 18 bases in between. This CDR3 region has 16 residues. The CDR3 DNA is TGCGCCAGCAGCTACGACGGGGGACGTGTTGCCTACGAGCAGTACTTC. It yields the protein CASSYDGGRVAYEQYF.

The chain couples TRBV7-9 to TRBJ2-3; a weak D match, TRBD1 (5 bases). Germline CDR1 and CDR2: SEHNR and FQNEAQ (reference sequence). Trimming shortened V by 6 bases and J by 4 bases, and 8 bases separated the two germline ends. The length of the CDR3 is 12 residues. The CDR3 sequence: CASRGEPDTQYF. The CDR3 DNA follows: TGTGCCAGCAGAGGGGAACCAGATACGCAGTATTTT. The whole variable domain, remainder taken from reference TRBV7-9 and TRBJ2-3, is DTGVSQNPRHKITKRGQNVTFRCDPISEHNRLYWYRQTLGQGPEFLTYFQNEAQLEKSRLLSDRFSAERPKGSFSTLEIQRTEQGDSAMYLCASRGEPDTQYFGPGTRLTVL.

The chain combines TRBV30 with TRBJ1-5, with D possibly being TRBD1 (5 bases). CDR1 is GTSNPN, CDR2 SVGIG, per germline (reference sequence). V lost 3 bases and J lost 1, with 13 bases in between. CDR3 length: 15 amino acids. CDR3 in amino acids: CAWRAGTESNQPQHF. CDR3 bases: TGTGCCTGGAGAGCCGGGACGGAGAGCAATCAGCCCCAGCATTTT.

The count of this clonotype is one. The chain joins TRBV19 to TRBJ1-5, with D possibly matching TRBD1 (5 bases). The CDR3 loop spans 15 amino acids. Germline CDR1 reads LNHDA; CDR2 reads SQIVND (reference sequence). The germline V and J ends were trimmed by 8 bases and 2 bases, with 16 bases remaining between them. CDR3 nucleotide sequence: TGTGCCAGTGGTCCCAGCAGGGCAGGCAATCAGCCCCAGCATTTT. Translation: CASGPSRAGNQPQHF. The entire variable domain, with the rest obtained from reference TRBV19 and TRBJ1-5, is as follows: DGGITQSPKYLFRKEGQNVTLSCEQNLNHDAMYWYRQDPGQGLRLIYYSQIVNDFQKGDIAEGYSVSREKKESFPLTVTSAQKNPTAFYLCASGPSRAGNQPQHFGDGTRLSIL.

This chain uses TRBV4-1 with TRBJ2-6, with 8 bases lining up with TRBD1. V was clipped by 4 bases and J by 4 bases; unmatched bases: 3. CDR3 length equals 15 residues. Per the germline V gene, CDR1 is MGHRA and CDR2 is YSYEKL. The CDR3: CASSRTGPGANVLTF. The CDR3 DNA reads as TGCGCCAGCAGCCGGACAGGGCCCGGGGCCAACGTCCTGACTTTC.

The rearrangement uses TRBV3-1 and TRBJ2-7; 8 bases line up with TRBD2. CDR3 length: 14 amino acids. V lost 1 base, J lost 6 bases, and 5 bases stayed unmatched. In germline, CDR1 is LGHDT, CDR2 YNNKEL (reference sequence). This CDR3 reads CASSQAAGGGEQYV. Here the CDR3 DNA reads TGTGCCAGCAGCCAAGCGGCGGGAGGAGGCGAGCAGTACGTC.

V gene TRBV29-1 combines with J gene TRBJ2-2; 8 bases align to TRBD1. V was pared by 7 bases and J by 5 bases, with 9 bases of the junction left unmatched. CDR3 size: 14 residues. Germline V gene data show CDR1 as SQVTM and CDR2 as ANQGSEA. CDR3 amino acids: CSARSTGDTGELFF. The CDR3 DNA reads TGCAGCGCACGATCGACAGGGGATACCGGGGAGCTGTTTTTT.

V and J are TRBV20-1 and TRBJ2-3; the D gene is possibly TRBD2 (5 bases). The germline CDR1 and CDR2 sequences are DFQATT and SNEGSKA (reference sequence). The length of the CDR3 is 15 residues. V gave up 0 bases and J gave up 2 bases, with 12 bases separating them. CDR3 DNA sequence: TGCAGTGCTAGAGATGGGAGCGGATACACAGATACGCAGTATTTT. The encoded protein is CSARDGSGYTDTQYF.

The rearrangement uses TRBV30 and TRBJ1-5; D unresolved. The V gene lost 1 base and the J gene lost 7 bases, with 11 bases spanning the gap. The germline V gene has CDR1 GTSNPN and CDR2 SVGIG (reference sequence). The CDR3 totals 13 residues. DNA of the CDR3: TGTGCCTGGAGTGAGGTGGAGGGACAGCCCCAGCATTTT. It yields the protein CAWSEVEGQPQHF.

In this sample, this clonotype turned up once. The chain links TRBV6-4 to TRBJ2-6; D gene unclear. The CDR3 length is 15 residues. Per germline, CDR1 MRHNA and CDR2 SNTAGT. Trimming shortened V by 5 bases and J by 2 bases, and 10 bases separated the two germline ends. CDR3 region: CASSPSETGANVLTF. CDR3 sequence (DNA): TGTGCCAGCAGTCCTTCAGAGACTGGGGCCAACGTCCTGACTTTC.

The V call is TRBV7-3, the J call TRBJ1-1; D unclear. Germline-derived CDR1 and CDR2 are SGHTA and FQGTGA. Trimming pared 0 bases from V and 4 bases from J, leaving 6 bases between. The CDR3 has 13 amino acids. The CDR3 DNA follows: TGTGCCAGCAGCTTAACGGAGTCCACTGAAGCTTTCTTT. This gives the protein CASSLTESTEAFF.

This clonotype has just a few counts. The rearrangement joins TRBV29-1 to TRBJ1-2, with 7 bases aligning to TRBD1. V gave up 6 bases and J gave up 4 bases; unmatched junction bases: 5. CDR3 size: 12 residues. The germline CDR1 and CDR2 sequences are SQVTM and ANQGSEA. The CDR3: CSVTGTAYGYTF. The CDR3 coding sequence is TGCAGCGTGACAGGGACAGCCTATGGCTACACCTTC.

V gene TRBV5-4 combines with J gene TRBJ1-2; D not resolved. Per germline, CDR1 SGHNT and CDR2 YYREEE (reference sequence). The CDR3 loop spans 13 amino acids. V was clipped by 3 bases and J by 5 bases, with 11 bases between them. The CDR3 here is CASSSPAVYGYTF. The CDR3 DNA follows: TGTGCCAGCAGCTCCCCGGCAGTTTATGGCTACACCTTC.

The chain couples TRBV20-1 to TRBJ1-1; 8 positions match TRBD1. The CDR3 is 16 residues long. Per the germline V gene, CDR1 is DFQATT and CDR2 is SNEGSKA (reference sequence). The junction had 19 bases not matched to a gene; V was cut back by 6 bases and J by 7 bases. In DNA form, the CDR3 reads TGCAGTGCGGACCGTCCGGCAGGGGGCATTTATGGTGAAGCTTTCTTT. Translating gives CSADRPAGGIYGEAFF.

V gene TRBV3-1 combines with J gene TRBJ2-2; D is uncertain. The length of the CDR3 is 14 residues. V gave up 4 bases and J gave up 5 bases, with 11 bases separating them. Germline assignment: CDR1 LGHDT and CDR2 YNNKEL (reference sequence). The CDR3 region has the DNA TGTGCCAGCAGCCGCCGTATGGTAACCGGGGAGCTGTTTTTT. Translation: CASSRRMVTGELFF. The full variable domain, in which reference TRBV3-1 and TRBJ2-2 provide the parts outside the CDR3, is DTAVSQTPKYLVTQMGNDKSIKCEQNLGHDTMYWYKQDSKKFLKIMFSYNNKELIINETVPNRFSPKSPDKAHLNLHINSLELGDSAVYFCASSRRMVTGELFFGEGSRLTVL.

The rearrangement joins TRBV4-1 to TRBJ2-7; D not resolved. V lost 4 bases, J lost 0 bases, and 16 bases lay in between. There are 16 residues in the CDR3. Germline V gives CDR1 MGHRA, CDR2 YSYEKL. CDR3 bases: TGCGCCAGCAGCCCCTCCCCGATACTCAGCTCCTACGAGCAGTACTTC. This gives the protein CASSPSPILSSYEQYF.

The rearrangement links TRBV29-1 to TRBJ1-5, with a possible D match to TRBD1 (6 bases). Germline V CDR1 and CDR2: SQVTM, ANQGSEA. Trimming took off 2 bases at V and 2 bases at J, with 13 bases between the two ends. The CDR3 extends over 15 amino acids. The CDR3 here is CSVETGSRGNQPQHF. The CDR3 coding sequence is TGCAGCGTTGAAACAGGGAGTCGAGGCAATCAGCCCCAGCATTTT.